The 23 T cell receptor beta chains in this list originate from one sample, sequenced in a study of T cells in Graves' hyperthyroidism and ophthalmopathy. Authors of the study amplified TCR beta CDR3 regions from RNA transcripts. Researchers ran a first-round RT-PCR on the TCR CDR3 using the HTBI primer set. TCRdb reanalysed the multiplex PCR reads using MiXCR and keeps one entry per CDR3 protein. The sample consists of a few hundred thousand distinct CDR3 sequences, about 18% of them appearing once. The sequenced sample was blood. The receptors originated from a man aged 18 to 35 with Graves' ophthalmopathy.

The chain uses TRBV19 and TRBJ2-7; unclear D gene. This CDR3 region has 14 residues. Germline CDR1 and CDR2: LNHDA and SQIVND (reference sequence). The V and J ends lost 5 bases and 0 bases respectively, with 11 bases between them. The CDR3 spells CASSLISFSYEQYF. The CDR3, as DNA: TGTGCCAGTAGTTTGATTTCCTTCTCCTACGAGCAGTACTTC.

This clonotype came up a few times. Here the CDR3 reads CASSTKETQYF. In nucleotides, the CDR3 is TGTGCCAGCAGCACCAAAGAGACCCAGTACTTC. V gene TRBV11-3 combines with J gene TRBJ2-5; no definite D call. Trimming shortened V by 5 bases and J by 3 bases, and 4 bases separated the two germline ends. The CDR3 covers 11 residues. CDR1 is SGHNT, CDR2 YENEEA, per germline.

This chain connects TRBV6-1 to TRBJ2-2; unclear D gene. Trimming removed 6 bases at V and 3 bases at J, with 14 bases between. This CDR3 contains 15 residues. Germline CDR1 and CDR2: MNHNS and SASEGT. CDR3 bases: TGTGCCAGCAGCCGCTTTCCCGGCGACACCGGGGAGCTGTTTTTT. Its translation: CASSRFPGDTGELFF.

This chain uses TRBV18 with TRBJ2-7, with no clear D. Looked up from germline, CDR1 is KGHSH and CDR2 is LQKENI. Trimming left V 3 bases short and J 2 bases short, with 14 bases between. The CDR3 covers 15 residues. The chain's CDR3 is CASSPAYNRPYEQYF. CDR3 sequence (DNA): TGTGCCAGCTCACCGGCCTATAACCGTCCCTACGAGCAGTACTTC.

The rearrangement links TRBV12-3 or TRBV12-4 to TRBJ2-1; the D call may be TRBD1 or TRBD2 (6 bases each). V was pared by 3 bases and J by 2 bases, with 14 bases between. CDR3 length: 16 amino acids. The CDR3: CASSFRGPLTYNEQFF. The CDR3, as DNA: TGTGCCAGCAGTTTTCGGGGGCCTTTAACCTACAATGAGCAGTTCTTC.

The chain combines TRBV3-1 with TRBJ1-3; 10 nucleotides match TRBD1. The germline V gene encodes CDR1 LGHDT and CDR2 YNNKEL (reference sequence). The CDR3 consists of 15 residues. Germline trimming cut 4 bases from V and 3 bases from J; bases unmatched to any gene: 3. The CDR3, as DNA: TGTGCCAGCAGCCCCGGGACAGGGGTTGGAAACACCATATATTTT. Translating it yields CASSPGTGVGNTIYF.

In its sample, this clonotype was seen a few times. The genes are TRBV20-1 and TRBJ2-2; TRBD2 matches at 10 bases. V was pared by 0 bases and J by 10 bases, with 11 bases of the junction left unmatched. The CDR3 is 16 amino acids. Germline V gives CDR1 DFQATT, CDR2 SNEGSKA (reference sequence). CDR3 amino acids: CSARDHERGGSKELFF. DNA for the CDR3: TGCAGTGCTAGAGACCACGAGCGGGGGGGCTCTAAGGAGCTGTTTTTT.

For the CDR3, the DNA is TGTGCCAGCAGTTACTCAGGGACTAGCGGCCAAGAGACCCAGTACTTC. Encoded protein: CASSYSGTSGQETQYF. The chain recombines TRBV6-5 with TRBJ2-5; 11 bases are shared with TRBD2. In germline, CDR1 is MNHEY, CDR2 SVGAGI. V shed 0 bases and J 1 base; nucleotides not matched to a gene: 1. This CDR3 has 16 residues.

CDR3 sequence (DNA): TGTGCCAGCAGCCCAGGGGAGGTCACCGGGGAGCTGTTTTTT. Amino acid sequence: CASSPGEVTGELFF. This chain uses TRBV9 with TRBJ2-2, with D perhaps TRBD1 or TRBD2 (6 bases each). Trimming left V 4 bases short and J 4 bases short, with 11 bases between. Germline V lookup: CDR1 SGDLS, CDR2 YYNGEE. CDR3 length: 14 residues.

This clonotype has only a few counts. The chain recombines TRBV7-9 with TRBJ2-2; the D gene is possibly TRBD1 (7 bases). The CDR3 is 14 residues long. Looked up from germline, CDR1 is SEHNR and CDR2 is FQNEAQ (reference sequence). Trimming shortened V by 7 bases and J by 4 bases, and 13 bases separated the two germline ends. The CDR3 sequence is CASIRQGGTGELFF. In nucleotides, the CDR3 is TGTGCCAGCATAAGACAGGGAGGCACCGGGGAGCTGTTTTTT.

This clonotype was counted a few times. CDR3 region: CASSNDRGWNIQYF. The CDR3, as DNA: TGTGCCAGCAGTAATGACAGGGGTTGGAACATTCAGTACTTC. The chain uses TRBV12-3 or TRBV12-4 and TRBJ2-4; 8 bases agree with TRBD1. The CDR3 spans 14 residues. V lost 5 bases and J lost 7; bases outside the gene matches: 7.

This clonotype was recorded at least ten times. The V gene is TRBV7-9, the J gene TRBJ2-4, with 13 bases that match TRBD2. Germline assignment: CDR1 SEHNR and CDR2 FQNEAQ (reference sequence). Losses at the gene ends were 5 bases for V and 7 bases for J; bases not matched to a gene: 5. The CDR3 has 15 amino acids. CDR3 in amino acids: CASSPTSGGVNIQYF. The CDR3 nucleotides read TGTGCCAGCAGCCCAACTAGCGGGGGGGTGAACATTCAGTACTTC.

The chain recombines TRBV5-5 with TRBJ2-7; D may match TRBD1 or TRBD2 (5 bases each). V lost 4 bases and J lost 3, with 17 bases in between. The CDR3 extends over 15 amino acids. Germline V gene data show CDR1 as SGHKS and CDR2 as YYEKEE (reference sequence). The CDR3 nucleotides are TGTGCCAGCAGCCTCTCCTGGGACCCCAGCTACGAGCAGTACTTC. This sequence encodes CASSLSWDPSYEQYF.

This clonotype has ten or more counts. The chain couples TRBV11-2 to TRBJ1-5; 8 positions agree with TRBD1. Germline V lookup: CDR1 SGHAT, CDR2 FQNNGV. The CDR3 consists of 16 residues. The V segment lost 4 bases and the J segment 4 bases; nucleotides outside the gene matches: 9. DNA for the CDR3: TGTGCCAGCAGCTCTGTCCAGGGGGCTCGAAATCAGCCCCAGCATTTT. Protein: CASSSVQGARNQPQHF.

This clonotype turned up a few times. V and J are TRBV19 and TRBJ2-5; TRBD1 is a possible D gene (6 bases). CDR1 is LNHDA and CDR2 is SQIVND in the germline V gene (reference sequence). This CDR3 region has 12 residues. Trimming took off 8 bases at V and 4 bases at J, with 11 bases between the two ends. CDR3 sequence reads: CASAPQGETQYF. CDR3 nucleotides: TGTGCCAGTGCCCCACAGGGAGAGACCCAGTACTTC.

This clonotype has a handful of counts. V usage is TRBV19 and J usage is TRBJ1-5; D remains unclear. The germline gives CDR1 LNHDA, CDR2 SQIVND (reference sequence). The CDR3 is made up of 15 amino acids. V gave up 0 bases and J gave up 3 bases, with 9 bases separating them. This chain's CDR3 is CASSIEGLFNQPQHF. The CDR3 nucleotides are TGTGCCAGTAGTATAGAAGGACTCTTCAATCAGCCCCAGCATTTT.

This clonotype has a count of ten or more. The chain has TRBV4-1 and TRBJ1-1, with D hard to call. The CDR3 runs to 16 residues. Germline CDR1 reads MGHRA; CDR2 reads YSYEKL. The V gene lost 0 bases and the J gene lost 1 base, with 12 bases spanning the gap. CDR3 sequence reads: CASSQERGMENTEAFF. As DNA, the CDR3 is TGCGCCAGCAGCCAAGAAAGAGGGATGGAGAACACTGAAGCTTTCTTT.

This clonotype was recorded a few times. The gene calls are TRBV27 and TRBJ2-5; TRBD2 matches at 9 bases. The V gene end was trimmed by 1 base and the J gene end by 3 bases; junction bases not matched to a gene: 3. Germline V gives CDR1 MNHEY, CDR2 SMNVEV (reference sequence). The CDR3 length is 15 residues. The CDR3 here is CASSLYLAGKETQYF. For the CDR3, the DNA is TGTGCCAGCAGTTTATACCTAGCGGGGAAAGAGACCCAGTACTTC.

The chain couples TRBV5-1 to TRBJ2-7; D gene unclear. Trimming shortened V by 5 bases and J by 1 base, and 16 bases separated the two germline ends. There are 15 residues in the CDR3. From germline, CDR1 is SGHRS and CDR2 YFSETQ. CDR3 DNA: TGCGCCAGCAGTCTCCGAAGAGCGTCTTCCTACGAGCAGTACTTC. Residues: CASSLRRASSYEQYF.

V gene TRBV27 combines with J gene TRBJ1-1; D is perhaps TRBD1 (6 bases). The CDR3 is made up of 16 amino acids. The germline CDR1 and CDR2 sequences are MNHEY and SMNVEV (reference sequence). Trimming removed 5 bases from V and 5 bases from J, with 21 bases in between. CDR3 sequence (DNA): TGTGCCAGCAGTGAATTCTACCGGGACACCTTAACTGAAGCTTTCTTT. Amino acid sequence: CASSEFYRDTLTEAFF.

This clonotype appeared many times. DNA for the CDR3: TGTGCCAGCAGTTATAGCGGGGGGGCCAATGAGCAGTTCTTC. Protein product: CASSYSGGANEQFF. The chain uses TRBV6-2 or TRBV6-3 and TRBJ2-1; 11 nucleotides align to TRBD2. CDR3 length: 14 residues. The V segment lost 3 bases and the J segment 6 bases; nucleotides outside the gene matches: 1. Germline V lookup: CDR1 MNHEY, CDR2 SVGEGT.

This clonotype was counted a few times. The V gene is TRBV18, the J gene TRBJ2-7; 10 bases are shared with TRBD1. Germline V lookup: CDR1 KGHSH, CDR2 LQKENI. The V gene end was trimmed by 5 bases and the J gene end by 3 bases; junction bases not matched to a gene: 7. The CDR3 covers 15 residues. As DNA, the CDR3 is TGTGCCAGCTCAGAGGGGACAGGGGAGTTCTACGAGCAGTACTTC. This translates into CASSEGTGEFYEQYF.

This clonotype was picked up a small number of times. CDR3 protein: CASSFGQPKETQYF. As DNA, the CDR3 is TGCGCCAGCAGCTTCGGACAGCCGAAAGAGACCCAGTACTTC. V is TRBV5-1 and J is TRBJ2-5; D is possibly TRBD1 (6 bases). Germline values: CDR1 SGHRS, CDR2 YFSETQ. The CDR3 spans 14 residues. With 2 bases removed from V and 3 bases from J, the gap between germline ends came to 11 bases.